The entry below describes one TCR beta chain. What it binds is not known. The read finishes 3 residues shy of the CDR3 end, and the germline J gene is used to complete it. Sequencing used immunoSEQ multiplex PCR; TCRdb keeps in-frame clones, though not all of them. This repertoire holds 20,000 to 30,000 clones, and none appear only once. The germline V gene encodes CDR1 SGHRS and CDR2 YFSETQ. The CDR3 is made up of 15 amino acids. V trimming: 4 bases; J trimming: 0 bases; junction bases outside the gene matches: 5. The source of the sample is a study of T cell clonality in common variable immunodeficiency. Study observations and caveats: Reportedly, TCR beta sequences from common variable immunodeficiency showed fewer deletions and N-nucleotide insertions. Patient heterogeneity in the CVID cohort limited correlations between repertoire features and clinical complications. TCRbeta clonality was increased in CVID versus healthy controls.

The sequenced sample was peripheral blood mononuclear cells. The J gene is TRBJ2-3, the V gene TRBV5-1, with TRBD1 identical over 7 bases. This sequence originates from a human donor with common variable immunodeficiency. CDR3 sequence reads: CASSDNRGSTDTQYF. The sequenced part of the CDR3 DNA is TGCGCCAGCAGCGACAACAGGGGTAGCACAGATACG.